This entry features one T cell receptor beta chain sequence. What it recognizes is unknown. This record belongs to a study of shared clonotypes between healthy human individuals. Study-wide background: Participating donors consisted of a couple of women and three men aged 18 to 49. Findings of the study overall: Non-shared clonotypes were found to have lower generation probabilities than the clonotypes that were shared by all four of the sorted-subset donors. Shared clonotypes: about 5% naive CD4, around 4% naive CD8, about 2.2% memory CD4, 0.4% to 0.5% memory CD8. Researchers found naive subsets generally carried larger estimated richness than memory subsets.

The V gene end was trimmed by 2 bases and the J gene end by 6 bases; junction bases not matched to a gene: 13. CDR1 is SNHLY, CDR2 FYNNEI, per germline. This CDR3 region has 17 residues. The repertoire was sequenced with immunoSEQ multiplex PCR; TCRdb's copy has only in-frame clones and lacks some. This table has approximately 2.5 million clones, 93% appearing once. The sequencing sample was made of naive CD4+ T cells from PBMCs. This sample's subset: CD45RA+ positively selected. The chain has TRBV2 and TRBJ1-5; TRBD1 matches at 7 bases. The TCR sequence derives from a man aged 18 to 30 in good health. Some clones in this sample may be carry-over from other donors' samples. CDR3 DNA sequence: TGTGCCAGCAGTGAATATAAAGGGGCAGGGGGAGGTCAGCCCCAGCATTTT. As protein: CASSEYKGAGGGQPQHF.